The 18 T cell receptor beta chains presented below share a single source sample, sequenced in a study of blood T cell repertoires in COVID-19. Produced via immunoSEQ multiplex PCR; TCRdb's table is partial and in-frame only. The sample contains approximately 12,000 clones, roughly two thirds of which appear only once. The sequenced sample consisted of peripheral blood. All receptors come from a human donor in a cohort sampled during active COVID-19.

The rearrangement links TRBV7-2 to TRBJ1-5, with unresolved D. The CDR3 covers 13 residues. Germline-derived CDR1 and CDR2 are SGHTA and FQGNSA. V dropped 8 bases and J dropped 5 bases, with 13 bases sitting between them. The CDR3 loop is CASAPAGDQPQHF. The CDR3 DNA reads as TGTGCCAGCGCCCCCGCCGGGGATCAGCCCCAGCATTTT. The full variable domain, its missing parts supplied by reference TRBV7-2 and TRBJ1-5, is GAGVSQSPSNKVTEKGKDVELRCDPISGHTALYWYRQSLGQGLEFLIYFQGNSAPDKSGLPSDRFSAERTGGSVSTLTIQRTQQEDSAVYLCASAPAGDQPQHFGDGTRLSIL.

This clone was recorded once. The V and J genes are TRBV20-1 and TRBJ2-7; D is ambiguous. The germline V gene encodes CDR1 DFQATT and CDR2 SNEGSKA (reference sequence). There are 11 residues in the CDR3. Trimming took 1 base from V and 2 from J, leaving 3 bases between them. The CDR3 loop reads CSARAAYEQYF. The CDR3 nucleotides are TGCAGTGCTAGAGCAGCCTACGAGCAGTACTTC.

This rearrangement joins TRBV11-3 to TRBJ2-3, with D unclear. The CDR3 contains 13 residues. The V end lost 2 bases, the J end lost 5 bases, and 8 bases lay between the germline ends. CDR1 and CDR2 (germline): SGHNT, YENEEA. CDR3 loop: CASSLSWRDTQYF. For the CDR3, the DNA is TGTGCCAGCAGCTTAAGTTGGAGAGATACGCAGTATTTT.

This clone came up a few times. The genes are TRBV9 and TRBJ2-2; D might be TRBD1 (5 bases). The CDR3 sequence is 16 residues long. V lost 0 bases and J 4 bases, leaving 13 bases between the germline ends. The germline gives CDR1 SGDLS, CDR2 YYNGEE. The DNA for the CDR3 is TGTGCCAGCAGCGTAGGGGGTCAGGGTCTCACCGGGGAGCTGTTTTTT. Its protein product is CASSVGGQGLTGELFF.

In its sample, this clone is medium-sized. The chain couples TRBV7-9 to TRBJ2-3, with 10 bases that match TRBD1. Germline CDR1 reads SEHNR; CDR2 reads FQNEAQ (reference sequence). Trimming took 3 bases from V and 2 from J; bases not matched to a gene: 5. The CDR3 totals 16 residues. The CDR3 DNA sequence: TGTGCCAGCAGCTTGAGACAGGGGGCCAACACAGATACGCAGTATTTT. Translation: CASSLRQGANTDTQYF.

This chain uses TRBV7-9 with TRBJ2-1, with 7 bases matching TRBD1. CDR1 is SEHNR and CDR2 is FQNEAQ in the germline V gene (reference sequence). J was trimmed by 3 bases and V by 2 bases; bases with no gene match: 7. This CDR3 comprises 16 residues. CDR3 DNA: TGTGCCAGCAGCTTATCAGCAGGGGGTATCTACAATGAGCAGTTCTTC. Translated: CASSLSAGGIYNEQFF. Supplemented by reference TRBV7-9 and TRBJ2-1, the full variable domain reads DTGVSQNPRHKITKRGQNVTFRCDPISEHNRLYWYRQTLGQGPEFLTYFQNEAQLEKSRLLSDRFSAERPKGSFSTLEIQRTEQGDSAMYLCASSLSAGGIYNEQFFGPGTRLTVL.

The rearrangement joins TRBV28 to TRBJ2-2; tentative D call: TRBD2 (7 bases). Germline V gene sequence: CDR1 MDHEN, CDR2 SYDVKM. Between the trimmed V and J ends, which lost 6 bases and 6 bases, there was a span of 20 bases. This CDR3 spans 16 amino acids. This CDR3 is CASSLVGGARSGELFF. In DNA, the CDR3 is TGTGCCAGCAGCCTAGTAGGGGGGGCGCGATCCGGGGAGCTGTTTTTT.

The gene calls are TRBV4-2 and TRBJ1-1, with 7 bases identical to TRBD1. The CDR3 contains 16 residues. The V gene's germline CDR1 is LGHNA and CDR2 YNFKEQ. V dropped 5 bases and J dropped 2; count of bases not matched to a gene: 11. Here the CDR3 reads CASSSLARGINTEAFF. The CDR3, as DNA: TGTGCCAGCAGCTCTTTGGCCAGGGGGATAAACACTGAAGCTTTCTTT.

The chain employs TRBV6-4 and TRBJ1-2, with 7 bases that match TRBD1. V dropped 5 bases and J dropped 7; count of bases not matched to a gene: 13. The CDR3 is 15 residues long. Germline V gene data show CDR1 as MRHNA and CDR2 as SNTAGT. The CDR3 loop is CASSSRQGAIAGYTF. CDR3 DNA sequence: TGTGCCAGCAGTTCGAGACAGGGAGCTATCGCTGGCTACACCTTC.

The genes are TRBV11-2 and TRBJ1-1, with TRBD1 as a possible D gene (6 bases). Per the germline V gene, CDR1 is SGHAT and CDR2 is FQNNGV. V dropped 5 bases and J dropped 4 bases, with 11 bases sitting between them. CDR3 length equals 13 residues. CDR3 residues: CASSQNRVTEAFF. The DNA of the CDR3 is TGTGCCAGCAGCCAGAACAGGGTCACTGAAGCTTTCTTT.

The DNA for the CDR3 is TGTGCCAGCTCATCCCTGACAGGGGGTATGGCCAACGTCCTGACTTTC. Protein: CASSSLTGGMANVLTF. The J gene is TRBJ2-6, the V gene TRBV18, with TRBD1 matching over 9 bases. The germline V gene encodes CDR1 KGHSH and CDR2 LQKENI. After removal of 5 bases from V and 6 bases from J, the junction contained 8 bases not matched to a gene. This CDR3 is built from 16 residues.

This chain uses TRBV7-9 with TRBJ2-2, with D possibly matching TRBD1 (7 bases). The CDR3 length is 15 residues. CDR1 SEHNR and CDR2 FQNEAQ come from the germline V gene (reference sequence). V lost 5 bases to trimming and J lost 6 bases, with 16 bases between them. The CDR3: CASSPYPGGPGELFF. CDR3 nucleotides: TGTGCCAGCAGCCCCTACCCAGGGGGGCCCGGGGAGCTGTTTTTT.

The V and J genes are TRBV18 and TRBJ2-2; 7 bases agree with TRBD1. The CDR3 extends over 13 amino acids. Germline V lookup: CDR1 KGHSH, CDR2 LQKENI. Unmatched junction bases numbered 1, after V lost 9 bases and J lost 0 bases. The CDR3 DNA sequence: TGTGCCAGTAGGGGGCCGAACACCGGGGAGCTGTTTTTT. It encodes CASRGPNTGELFF.

This clone appeared once. V is TRBV6-6 and J is TRBJ2-7; 9 bases map to TRBD1. CDR3 size: 15 residues. Germline V CDR1 and CDR2: MNHNY, SVGAGI (reference sequence). Trimming at V came to 4 bases and at J to 0 bases, leaving 4 bases not matched to a gene. The CDR3 DNA reads as TGTGCCAGCAGTTCCGGACAGGGGAACTCCTACGAGCAGTACTTC. Translated, it gives CASSSGQGNSYEQYF.

The V gene is TRBV27, the J gene TRBJ2-7, with 9 positions matching TRBD2. V lost 4 bases and J lost 2; bases outside the gene matches: 6. Germline V gene sequence: CDR1 MNHEY, CDR2 SMNVEV (reference sequence). The CDR3 is 15 amino acids. The CDR3 bases are TGTGCCAGCAGTTATGGTAGCGGGAGTGCCTACGAGCAGTACTTC. Translation gives CASSYGSGSAYEQYF.

To note about this clone: Other DNA sequences in the sample encode the same CDR3. The rearrangement uses TRBV7-2 and TRBJ2-5, with TRBD1 matching over 10 bases. V lost 5 bases, J lost 5 bases, and 8 bases stayed unmatched. The germline V gene encodes CDR1 SGHTA and CDR2 FQGNSA. This CDR3 contains 15 residues. The CDR3 here is CASSPKTGGGETQYF. CDR3 DNA sequence: TGTGCCAGCAGCCCGAAGACAGGGGGCGGGGAGACCCAGTACTTC.

The chain combines TRBV16 with TRBJ1-1; 10 bases are a match to TRBD1. With V trimmed by 7 bases and J by 4 bases, 9 bases remained unmatched. Germline V lookup: CDR1 KGHSY, CDR2 FQNENV. The CDR3 contains 15 residues. The CDR3 is CASNRQGARGTEAFF. The CDR3 DNA reads as TGTGCCAGCAACCGACAGGGGGCGAGGGGCACTGAAGCTTTCTTT.

The CDR3 is CASSSGQGKETQYF. In nucleotides, the CDR3 is TGTGCCAGCAGCTCGGGACAGGGGAAAGAGACCCAGTACTTC. The rearrangement links TRBV7-8 to TRBJ2-5; 10 bases align to TRBD1. This CDR3 is 14 amino acids long. V gave up 4 bases and J gave up 3 bases; unmatched junction bases: 2. CDR1 and CDR2 (germline): SGHVS, FQNEAQ.